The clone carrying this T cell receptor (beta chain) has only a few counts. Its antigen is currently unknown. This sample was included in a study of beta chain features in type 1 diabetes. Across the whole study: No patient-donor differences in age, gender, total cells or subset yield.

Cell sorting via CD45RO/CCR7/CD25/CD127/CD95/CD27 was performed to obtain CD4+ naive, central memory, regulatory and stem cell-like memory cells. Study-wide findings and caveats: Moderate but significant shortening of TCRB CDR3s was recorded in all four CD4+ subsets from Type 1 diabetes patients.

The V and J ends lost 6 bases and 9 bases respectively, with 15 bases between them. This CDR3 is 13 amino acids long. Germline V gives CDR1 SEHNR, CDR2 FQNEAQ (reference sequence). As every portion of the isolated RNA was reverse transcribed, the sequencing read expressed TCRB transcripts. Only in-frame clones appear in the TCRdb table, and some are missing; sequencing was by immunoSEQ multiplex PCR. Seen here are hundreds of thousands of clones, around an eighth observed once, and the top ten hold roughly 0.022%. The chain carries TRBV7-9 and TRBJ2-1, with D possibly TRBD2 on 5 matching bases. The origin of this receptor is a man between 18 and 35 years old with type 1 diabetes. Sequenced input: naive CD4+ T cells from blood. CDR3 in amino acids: CASRVSTRGEQFF. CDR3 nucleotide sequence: TGTGCCAGCAGGGTATCTACCCGGGGTGAGCAGTTCTTC.